This is a list of T cell receptor beta chains from one sample in a study of cytomegalovirus exposure and HLA in healthy donors. Produced via immunoSEQ multiplex PCR; TCRdb's table is partial and in-frame only. The repertoire holds approximately 150,000 clones, with approximately 74% as singletons. Sample: PBMCs. Receptor source: a woman aged 30 to 39 in good health and CMV-seronegative. Both conserved end residues are part of each CDR3. A D gene is named only where the DNA matches it firmly. A clone size is listed for some rows: how often the clone was seen (once, few, many), or a class if it is expanded.

J gene,V gene,clone size,D gene,CDR3 protein
TRBJ2-6,TRBV4-1,-,TRBD1,CASSRGTGGSGANVLTF
TRBJ2-3,TRBV7-2,-,TRBD2,CASSLGGGPWPDTQYF
TRBJ2-1,TRBV7-9,-,TRBD2,CASSIAGSSYNEQFF
-,TRBV7-8,few,TRBD1,CASSAETGGEQYF
TRBJ1-1,TRBV7-3,-,-,CASSPFRGHEAFF
TRBJ2-2,TRBV28,-,-,CASSPSEGGGRINTGELFF
TRBJ1-5,TRBV30,-,TRBD1,CAWSATGAQPQHF
TRBJ2-1,TRBV23-1,-,-,CASSRTGEFNEQFF
TRBJ2-7,TRBV7-6,-,TRBD1,CASSLEGQGLEQYF
TRBJ2-3,TRBV27,-,-,CASSKTSRTWDTQYF
TRBJ1-5,TRBV19,-,-,CASSIAGGSNQPQHF
TRBJ1-5,TRBV7-8,-,TRBD1,CASSSRQGAINQPQHF
TRBJ2-2,TRBV7-3,-,TRBD1,CASSSPIPGQKQGELFF
TRBJ1-1,TRBV29-1,-,TRBD1,CSGEDRADTEAFF
TRBJ1-6,TRBV6-1,-,-,CASSRGESSPLHF
TRBJ2-7,TRBV2,-,TRBD2,CASNAGLAGDSYEQYF
TRBJ2-2,TRBV30,-,TRBD1,CAWSLDRANGELFF
TRBJ1-6,TRBV9,-,-,CASSVEDTVTYNSPLHF
TRBJ2-7,TRBV4-2,-,-,CASSHASAGSRDDGRQYF
TRBJ1-2,TRBV2,-,TRBD1,CASSEDRGQDGYTF
TRBJ2-7,TRBV29-1,-,TRBD1,CSVEDGSNGTAPHEQYF
TRBJ1-5,TRBV28,-,-,CAIQGSNQPQHF
TRBJ2-1,TRBV7-8,-,TRBD2,CASRPSGSPSEQFF
TRBJ1-2,TRBV19,-,TRBD1,CASSIERGRNYGYTF
TRBJ2-1,TRBV4-3,-,TRBD2,CASSSLGGRYDNEQFF
TRBJ2-1,TRBV4-3,-,-,CASSLVFGQFYNEQFF
TRBJ1-2,TRBV7-9,-,TRBD1,CASSRNTGDRGYTF
TRBJ2-2,TRBV4-1,-,-,CASSQRQKSNTGELFF
TRBJ2-7,TRBV5-4,-,TRBD1,CASSAPGQGSYEQYF
TRBJ1-2,TRBV28,-,-,CASSRQANYGYTF
TRBJ1-2,TRBV25-1,-,TRBD1,CASSNPGQNYGYTF
-,TRBV6-5,-,-,CASSIRDNLYEQYF
TRBJ2-5,TRBV29-1,-,TRBD2,CSVGGGLGQETQYF
TRBJ2-3,TRBV19,-,-,CASSIDQRGTDTQYF
TRBJ1-2,TRBV5-1,-,-,CASSEVSDGNYGYTF
TRBJ1-2,TRBV18,-,TRBD1,CASSRDRIDGANYGYTF
TRBJ1-4,TRBV7-2,-,TRBD1,CASSIRQGAGVGKLFF
TRBJ2-7,TRBV13,-,TRBD2,CASSLGTSGATYEQYF
TRBJ2-3,TRBV5-6,-,TRBD2,CASSFQYAGTSESDTQYF
TRBJ2-7,TRBV2,-,-,CASSELYEQYF
TRBJ2-3,TRBV7-3,-,-,CASSRDKNADTQYF
TRBJ2-1,TRBV27,-,-,CASSLNEGYNEQFF
TRBJ2-1,TRBV4-3,-,-,CASSQIGGEQFF
TRBJ1-2,TRBV7-9,-,TRBD1,CASSHADRALLNYGYTF
TRBJ1-4,TRBV4-2,once,TRBD1,CASSQHGTGEEKLFF
TRBJ2-3,TRBV13,-,-,CASSIGADTLYF
TRBJ2-7,TRBV19,-,TRBD1,CASSPGQNYEQYF
TRBJ1-2,TRBV13,-,TRBD1,CASSIGTGGFYGYTF
TRBJ2-7,TRBV6-4,-,-,CATQPRSSVGYYYEQYF
TRBJ1-1,TRBV5-4,-,-,CASSFTGFENTEAFF
TRBJ1-1,TRBV5-6,-,TRBD1,CASSPGRGQGTEAFF
TRBJ2-1,TRBV2,-,-,CASREGRLLVDEQFF
TRBJ2-7,TRBV27,once,TRBD1,CASSWGLSGTGLYEQYF
TRBJ1-1,TRBV6-6,-,-,CASSYSLGGTEAFF